This paragraph reports one TCR beta chain. Its cognate antigen is unknown. V was trimmed by 9 bases and J by 0 bases, leaving 14 bases between them. The CDR3 is 14 residues long. The germline CDR1 and CDR2 sequences are MGHDK and SYGVNS. With a J-beta primer mix and a sample-barcoded 5' primer, a second PCR ran about 6 to 11 cycles. A single record per CDR3 protein comes from TCRdb applying MiXCR to the 5' RACE reads. The sample includes some 1 million distinct CDR3 sequences, roughly 45% of them seen just once. The record originates from a study of blood T cells in healthy people across ages. Whole-study results and caveats: Any conclusive comparison of naive versus antigen-experienced cells was prevented by using unsorted PBMCs.

The specimen was blood. This chain joins TRBV25-1 and TRBJ1-2, with D possibly TRBD1 on 6 matching bases. The receptor's source is a woman in her sixties or seventies in good health. CDR3 protein: CASAGAGTNYGYTF. The CDR3 DNA reads TGTGCCAGTGCGGGGGCGGGCACTAACTATGGCTACACCTTC.